Shown below are 10 T cell receptor beta chains from a single sample sequenced in a study of blood T cell repertoires in COVID-19. Clones were sequenced by immunoSEQ multiplex PCR, and TCRdb holds only the in-frame ones, with some missing. The sample yields almost 250,000 clones, approximately 86% seen once. Material for sequencing was peripheral blood. Receptors were obtained from a woman aged 55-69 years who had recovered from COVID-19.

V usage is TRBV19 and J usage is TRBJ1-2, with D uncertain. The CDR3 length is 14 residues. CDR1 and CDR2 from the germline V gene are LNHDA and SQIVND (reference sequence). With 6 bases removed from V and 3 bases from J, the gap between germline ends came to 14 bases. The CDR3 loop is CASSPRRGDYGYTF. CDR3 sequence (DNA): TGTGCCAGTAGCCCCAGGCGGGGTGACTATGGCTACACCTTC.

J is TRBJ2-3 and V is TRBV11-3; perhaps TRBD2 as D (7 bases). Germline CDR1 is SGHNT and CDR2 is YENEEA. This CDR3 is built from 16 residues. V was pared by 5 bases and J by 1 base, with 16 bases between. The CDR3 DNA reads as TGTGCCAGCAGCCTGGGGGGGCCTGAGGGCACAGATACGCAGTATTTT. Its translation is CASSLGGPEGTDTQYF. The full variable domain, with the rest looked up from reference TRBV11-3 and TRBJ2-3, is EAGVVQSPRYKIIEKKQPVAFWCNPISGHNTLYWYLQNLGQGPELLIRYENEEAVDDSQLPKDRFSAERLKGVDSTLKIQPAELGDSAVYLCASSLGGPEGTDTQYFGPGTRLTVL.

The rearrangement links TRBV5-1 to TRBJ2-1; 9 bases line up with TRBD1. With V trimmed by 3 bases and J by 6 bases, 1 base remained unmatched. This CDR3 region has 13 residues. Per germline, CDR1 SGHRS and CDR2 YFSETQ. The CDR3, as DNA: TGCGCCAGCAGCTCGGACAGGGGCAATGAGCAGTTCTTC. Protein: CASSSDRGNEQFF.

This clone appeared a single time. This may stem from a read error, because a much larger clone lies one nucleotide away. The chain combines TRBV7-9 with TRBJ2-3, with D unresolved. Trimming stripped 2 bases from V and 2 bases from J, with 2 bases between. Looked up from germline, CDR1 is SEHNR and CDR2 is FQNEAQ (reference sequence). The CDR3 is 12 amino acids. The CDR3 spells CASSLHTDTQYF. The DNA of the CDR3 is TGTGCCAGCAGCTTACACACAGATACGCAGTATTTT.

The chain recombines TRBV19 with TRBJ2-5, with D perhaps TRBD2 (7 bases). The length of the CDR3 is 14 residues. The germline V gene encodes CDR1 LNHDA and CDR2 SQIVND (reference sequence). Trimming took off 5 bases at V and 4 bases at J, with 14 bases between the two ends. The CDR3 sequence is CASSFRGAGETQYF. DNA for the CDR3: TGTGCCAGTAGTTTCCGGGGGGCCGGAGAGACCCAGTACTTC.

The CDR3 DNA reads TGCGCCAGCAGCCGGGACTCCAGGGCGGATACGCAGTATTTT. Translated: CASSRDSRADTQYF. The gene calls are TRBV5-1 and TRBJ2-3; D may be TRBD2 (6 bases). The CDR3 runs to 14 residues. Germline V gives CDR1 SGHRS, CDR2 YFSETQ. The germline V and J ends were trimmed by 4 bases and 6 bases, with 15 bases remaining between them.

The J gene is TRBJ2-5, the V gene TRBV7-8, with TRBD1 identical over 7 bases. In germline, CDR1 is SGHVS, CDR2 FQNEAQ. This CDR3 spans 14 amino acids. After removal of 5 bases from V and 1 base from J, the junction contained 4 bases not matched to a gene. The CDR3 DNA sequence: TGTGCCAGCAGCCTAGACAGGGCCCAAGAGACCCAGTACTTC. This gives the protein CASSLDRAQETQYF.

This rearrangement joins TRBV16 to TRBJ2-1, with a possible D match to TRBD1 (6 bases). The CDR3 sequence is 16 residues long. Germline values: CDR1 KGHSY, CDR2 FQNENV. Between the trimmed V and J ends, which lost 1 base and 2 bases, there was a span of 12 bases. The CDR3 DNA is TGTGCCAGCAGCCAATGGGCGCACAGGGCCTACAATGAGCAGTTCTTC. This translates into CASSQWAHRAYNEQFF.

The rearrangement uses TRBV19 and TRBJ2-2, with D perhaps TRBD2 (5 bases). Germline CDR1 reads LNHDA; CDR2 reads SQIVND (reference sequence). Trimming removed 5 bases from V and 1 base from J, with 11 bases in between. CDR3 length: 15 residues. The CDR3 DNA follows: TGTGCCAGTAGTGATCTAACTAGGAACACCGGGGAGCTGTTTTTT. Its translation: CASSDLTRNTGELFF.

The chain couples TRBV5-1 to TRBJ2-6, with D perhaps TRBD1 (6 bases). The CDR3 contains 13 residues. V dropped 4 bases and J dropped 10 bases, with 12 bases sitting between them. CDR1 is SGHRS and CDR2 is YFSETQ in the germline V gene. The chain's CDR3 is CASSTGQANVLTF. DNA for the CDR3: TGCGCCAGCAGCACGGGACAAGCGAACGTCCTGACTTTC.